These 2 T cell receptor beta chains came from one sample sequenced in a study of regulatory dendritic cells for organ transplantation. The antigens these receptors bind are not known. This table comes from immunoSEQ multiplex PCR, and its TCRdb copy is limited to in-frame clones, with some not included. The repertoire consists of approximately 9,300 clones, with approximately 84% occurring once and the leading ten covering 2.5%. Allogeneic regulatory or mature dendritic cells were co-cultured for 5 days with CFSE-labeled sorted T cells at 1:10. Input material: memory CD4+ T cells from blood cultured with dendritic cells. Noted subset: CD45RO+ memory T cells. The receptors originated from a human donor in good health.

The chain carries TRBV29-1 and TRBJ1-1, with a possible D match to TRBD1 (5 bases). The CDR3 contains 14 residues. Germline V lookup: CDR1 SQVTM, CDR2 ANQGSEA. V shed 4 bases and J shed 5 bases, with 17 bases lying between them. The CDR3 DNA reads TGCAGCGTTGGTTGGAGGGGCGGGAGGACTGAAGCTTTCTTT. Its translation: CSVGWRGGRTEAFF.

This chain uses TRBV2 with TRBJ2-5; D not certain. V was pared by 8 bases and J by 5 bases, with 12 bases between. Looked up from germline, CDR1 is SNHLY and CDR2 is FYNNEI. This CDR3 spans 12 amino acids. The CDR3 region is CASGPSHETQYF. Written as DNA, the CDR3 is TGTGCCAGCGGGCCCTCTCACGAGACCCAGTACTTC.